The present T cell receptor beta chain was sequenced within a study of glioma-infiltrating T cells (dated by TCRdb to 2016 to 2017). About the study as a whole: TCR alpha- and beta-chain repertoires were sequenced from glioma tissue, non-neoplastic brain tissue and matched peripheral blood mononuclear cells. To measure divergence between tissue and blood T-cell populations, each tissue-infiltrating repertoire was compared with the peripheral blood repertoire of the same patient. Three low-grade glioma patients, roughly 8 primary glioblastoma patients, and three non-glioma patients who contributed non-neoplastic brain tissue made up the paired cohort. Points the paper makes about the study in general: VJ-independent divergence between tissue and blood was lower than expected in non-neoplastic patients but higher than expected in all gliomas, particularly low-grade gliomas. Tissue and blood shared very few CDR3 sequences, a result attributed to high CDR3 diversity and limited sampling. The group comparisons were based on small numbers of patients: three non-neoplastic, three low-grade glioma and about eight glioblastoma patients.

TCR alpha and beta CDR3 regions were amplified with the iRepertoire nested amplicon-rescue multiplex PCR (arm-PCR) platform from RNA. The input for one-step reverse transcription and amplification was 100-400 ng of tissue mRNA or PBMC total RNA. Following bead purification, Illumina adapters were added by a secondary multiplex PCR, and libraries between 200 and 400 bp were gel-purified. Internal 6-nucleotide barcodes were carried by the libraries and were used for demultiplexing. The libraries were sequenced on an Illumina MiSeq using 2x220 or 2x250 nucleotide paired-end reads. As for how the authors treated the data: FLASH 1.2.11 was used to merge paired reads, and BWA-MEM then aligned the reads to the GRCh37 human genome before TRA and TRB reads were extracted. An IMGT-derived reference of cassette sequences and CDR3 motifs, with pseudogenes included, was used for V and J assignment. Reads were translated in three frames, and productive CDR3s were defined as those with a C...FGXG motif and no stop codons. Unique combinations of V-J cassette pair and CDR3 amino acid sequence were defined as clonotypes. Reads were filtered by Hamming distance, with the threshold set by the sequence error rate of each sample in mapped regions. TCRdb handled the public reads itself, with Q25 trimming in fastp and clone calling in MiXCR, and kept productive beta chains. Under each unique CDR3 protein, matching rows form one entry showing the most common genes and DNA. The V and J calls shown here were made by TCRdb, not taken from the authors' results. This sample gives under 200,000 distinct CDR3 sequences in total; about 47% of them show up just once. Together, the top ten hold roughly 5.5% of the sample.

From the cysteine through the phenylalanine, the CDR3 covers 17 amino acids. Only the CDR3 DNA is retained, 51 bases long and in frame from the first base. The germline V gene encodes CDR1 MDHEN and CDR2 SYDVKM. The germline V end is reduced by 1 base and the J end by 0 bases; junction bases left unmatched: 7. This clonotype was detected ten times or more. Its target antigen remains unknown. Per-base qualities were not stored, and no clone one base away is much larger. Sequencing input: glioma tissue, nonneoplastic brain tissue, or PBMCs (not recorded which). This receptor was obtained from a human donor with low-grade glioma or glioblastoma, undergoing nonglioma brain surgery, or in good health (not recorded which). The rearranged segments are TRBV28 and TRBJ2-3; 7 middle bases align to TRBD2. Here the CDR3 is given as CASSLLLADSSTDTQYF. The DNA reads TGTGCCAGCAGTTTATTGCTAGCGGATTCTAGCACAGATACGCAGTATTTT.